A selection of T cell receptor beta chains follows, all from one sample in a study of blood T cell repertoires in COVID-19. TCRdb's copy holds only in-frame clones and misses some; the assay was immunoSEQ multiplex PCR. This table has around 250,000 clones, 82% appearing once. What was sequenced was peripheral blood. Source of these receptors: a woman of 80 years or more with acute or convalescent COVID-19. CDR3s leave out the opening cysteine and the closing phenylalanine or tryptophan. Clone size is given for some rows only: seen once, a few or many times, or a class if the clone is expanded.

V gene: TRBV12-3/TRBV12-4; clone size: .; CDR3 protein: ASSLAQGEQF
V gene: TRBV6-5; clone size: .; CDR3 protein: ASSDRVGYEQY
V gene: TRBV18; clone size: .; CDR3 protein: ASSPRQGNNEQF
V gene: TRBV4-3; clone size: .; CDR3 protein: ASSQRQGLTEAF
V gene: TRBV4-3; clone size: once; CDR3 protein: ASSQGAIGGRAGANVLT
V gene: TRBV24-1; clone size: .; CDR3 protein: ATSGQGFGTGELF
V gene: TRBV6-1; clone size: .; CDR3 protein: ASSEAGRDSIYTQY
V gene: TRBV5-6; clone size: .; CDR3 protein: ASSFLRDYEQY
V gene: TRBV6-6; clone size: .; CDR3 protein: ASSYQQGSYT
V gene: TRBV24-1; clone size: .; CDR3 protein: ATSASGLAGGSGELF
V gene: TRBV25-1; clone size: .; CDR3 protein: ASSATGNIYGYT
V gene: TRBV7-9; clone size: .; CDR3 protein: ASSLPLRGSYGYT
V gene: TRBV28; clone size: few; CDR3 protein: ASSTPGGPIVAQH
V gene: TRBV6-5; clone size: .; CDR3 protein: ASSKDRGPYNEQF
V gene: TRBV12-5; clone size: .; CDR3 protein: ASRSGQLNTDTQY
V gene: TRBV5-1; clone size: .; CDR3 protein: ASSFDSSSSYEQY
V gene: TRBV9; clone size: .; CDR3 protein: ASSVRFGQPQY
V gene: TRBV18; clone size: .; CDR3 protein: ASSAGQMDTQY
V gene: TRBV4-1; clone size: .; CDR3 protein: ASSQGQGNYNEQF
V gene: TRBV5-5; clone size: .; CDR3 protein: ASSLTLAVYNEQF